One and the same sample provided the 29 T cell receptor beta chains below, sequenced in a study of cytomegalovirus exposure and HLA in healthy donors. In the PCR, 60 Vbeta and 13 Jbeta primers were used. Profiled with immunoSEQ multiplex PCR; TCRdb holds only in-frame clones, not every one. This sample yields fewer than 200,000 clones, of which approximately 80% are seen a single time; roughly 3.6% belongs to the top ten. Material: PBMCs. The receptors derive from a man younger than 40 in good health and CMV-seropositive.

The CDR3 coding sequence is TGTGCCAGCAGCTTCGGGACAGGCTTCTACGAGCAGTACTTC. It codes for CASSFGTGFYEQYF. The genes are TRBV5-5 and TRBJ2-7, with 8 bases matching TRBD1. Looked up from germline, CDR1 is SGHKS and CDR2 is YYEKEE (reference sequence). Germline trimming cut 2 bases from V and 3 bases from J; bases unmatched to any gene: 4. The CDR3 has 14 residues.

This clone has just one count. The rearrangement joins TRBV15 to TRBJ1-3, with D unclear. CDR3 length: 16 amino acids. Germline V gene lookup returns CDR1 LNHNV and CDR2 YYDKDF (reference sequence). V was shortened by 0 bases and J by 0 bases, with 9 bases between the two germline ends. CDR3 nucleotide sequence: TGTGCCACCAGCAGAGATTTGCGACTCTCTGGAAACACCATATATTTT. Amino acids: CATSRDLRLSGNTIYF.

This clone was detected only once. The chain recombines TRBV29-1 with TRBJ1-4; D might be TRBD1 (6 bases). This CDR3 contains 13 residues. Trimming stripped 7 bases from V and 7 bases from J, with 16 bases between. Germline lookup yields CDR1 SQVTM and CDR2 ANQGSEA. This CDR3 is CSAQGTYREKLFF. The CDR3 coding sequence is TGCAGCGCCCAGGGGACCTATCGTGAAAAACTGTTTTTT.

This clone has just a few counts. V and J are TRBV7-9 and TRBJ1-2; TRBD1 might be the D (6 bases). Per germline, CDR1 SEHNR and CDR2 FQNEAQ (reference sequence). V was trimmed by 5 bases and J by 8 bases, leaving 24 bases between them. This CDR3 is 16 amino acids long. The CDR3 region is CASSPRGRSQVWGYTF. CDR3 coding DNA: TGTGCCAGCAGCCCCAGGGGTCGGAGTCAGGTATGGGGCTACACCTTC.

The genes are TRBV15 and TRBJ1-5; 7 bases map to TRBD1. The V gene's germline CDR1 is LNHNV and CDR2 YYDKDF (reference sequence). J lost 5 bases, V lost 0 bases, and 7 bases had no gene match. The CDR3 is made up of 16 amino acids. The DNA of the CDR3 is TGTGCCACCAGCAGAGAGGTAGGGGGCGCCTATCAGCCCCAGCATTTT. As protein: CATSREVGGAYQPQHF.

This clone was counted once. The J gene is TRBJ2-1, the V gene TRBV4-2, with D possibly being TRBD2 (5 bases). Germline V lookup: CDR1 LGHNA, CDR2 YNFKEQ. Trimming shortened V by 4 bases and J by 3 bases, and 7 bases separated the two germline ends. There are 13 residues in the CDR3. The CDR3 here is CASSRTSYNEQFF. The CDR3 DNA follows: TGTGCCAGCAGCCGAACTAGCTACAATGAGCAGTTCTTC.

Only a few counts were recorded for this clone. The rearrangement joins TRBV19 to TRBJ2-7; 9 bases fit TRBD1. The germline gives CDR1 LNHDA, CDR2 SQIVND (reference sequence). The CDR3 covers 20 residues. V lost 5 bases, J lost 0 bases, and 20 bases stayed unmatched. The CDR3 reads CASSFRWGTGTSRGSYEQYF. The CDR3 DNA is TGTGCCAGTAGTTTCCGGTGGGGGACAGGGACATCCCGTGGCTCCTACGAGCAGTACTTC. The entire variable domain, with the rest obtained from reference TRBV19 and TRBJ2-7, is as follows: DGGITQSPKYLFRKEGQNVTLSCEQNLNHDAMYWYRQDPGQGLRLIYYSQIVNDFQKGDIAEGYSVSREKKESFPLTVTSAQKNPTAFYLCASSFRWGTGTSRGSYEQYFGPGTRLTVT.

This sequence joins TRBV2 and TRBJ2-5, with 9 positions matching TRBD2. V was pared by 8 bases and J by 2 bases, with 9 bases of the junction left unmatched. The V gene's germline CDR1 is SNHLY and CDR2 FYNNEI. The CDR3 runs 15 residues. CDR3 loop: CASDRGRGGQETQYF. For the CDR3, the DNA is TGTGCCAGCGATAGGGGGCGGGGGGGTCAAGAGACCCAGTACTTC.

The chain combines TRBV11-2 with TRBJ2-7; D remains unclear. Deletions cut 5 bases from V and 3 bases from J, with 8 bases between. There are 12 residues in the CDR3. Looked up from germline, CDR1 is SGHAT and CDR2 is FQNNGV. The CDR3 loop reads CASSHDNYEQYF. As DNA, the CDR3 is TGTGCCAGCAGCCACGACAACTACGAGCAGTACTTC.

The chain carries TRBV11-2 and TRBJ2-3; 9 bases align to TRBD1. The ends lost 4 bases at V and 4 bases at J; junction bases unmatched: 6. CDR1 and CDR2 (germline): SGHAT, FQNNGV. The CDR3 contains 15 residues. The CDR3 DNA sequence: TGTGCCAGCAGCTACCTACAGGGGGCCGCAGATACGCAGTATTTT. Its protein product is CASSYLQGAADTQYF. Together with reference TRBV11-2 and TRBJ2-3, the CDR3 gives the full variable domain: EAGVAQSPRYKIIEKRQSVAFWCNPISGHATLYWYQQILGQGPKLLIQFQNNGVVDDSQLPKDRFSAERLKGVDSTLKIQPAKLEDSAVYLCASSYLQGAADTQYFGPGTRLTVL.

The sample holds one count of this clone. This chain connects TRBV2 to TRBJ1-4; 9 nucleotides match TRBD1. The CDR3 covers 13 residues. Trimming cost V 7 bases and J 8 bases; bases outside gene matches: 5. Germline V gene data show CDR1 as SNHLY and CDR2 as FYNNEI. The CDR3 DNA follows: TGTGCCAGCACACAGGGGGCTAGGGAAAAACTGTTTTTT. The encoded protein is CASTQGAREKLFF.

This clone was detected only a few times. The chain employs TRBV5-1 and TRBJ1-6; 7 bases align to TRBD1. V gave up 3 bases and J gave up 6 bases; unmatched junction bases: 3. Germline V gene sequence: CDR1 SGHRS, CDR2 YFSETQ. The CDR3 sequence is 14 residues long. CDR3 residues: CASSSGTANSPLHF. In DNA form, the CDR3 reads TGCGCCAGCAGCTCCGGGACAGCTAATTCACCCCTCCACTTT.

The genes are TRBV29-1 and TRBJ2-7, with 9 bases matching TRBD1. The CDR3 is 13 amino acids. V dropped 6 bases and J dropped 5; count of bases not matched to a gene: 8. The germline CDR1 and CDR2 sequences are SQVTM and ANQGSEA. DNA for the CDR3: TGCAGCGTCCCCGGACAGGGGTGGCACGAGCAGTACTTC. Translation gives CSVPGQGWHEQYF.

The CDR3 nucleotides are TGTGCCAGCAGCCACAGGGTGTTTGGTCCCGGGGAGCTGTTTTTT. Amino acids: CASSHRVFGPGELFF. The gene calls are TRBV5-6 and TRBJ2-2; TRBD1 might be the D (6 bases). The V end lost 4 bases, the J end lost 6 bases, and 16 bases lay between the germline ends. There are 15 residues in the CDR3. The germline V gene encodes CDR1 SGHDT and CDR2 YYEEEE.

This chain connects TRBV7-6 to TRBJ2-7; the D gene is possibly TRBD2 (6 bases). V lost 5 bases to trimming and J lost 2 bases, with 22 bases between them. The CDR3 contains 17 residues. Germline V lookup: CDR1 SGHVS, CDR2 FNYEAQ. The CDR3 reads CASSHNALAQTPYEQYF. CDR3 bases: TGTGCCAGCAGCCACAACGCCCTAGCGCAAACACCCTACGAGCAGTACTTC.

The V gene is TRBV10-1, the J gene TRBJ2-2; 7 bases are a match to TRBD1. With 6 bases clipped from V and 1 base from J, the junction kept 2 bases outside the gene matches. The germline gives CDR1 WNHNN, CDR2 SYGVQD (reference sequence). The CDR3 runs 14 residues. CDR3 amino acids: CASRQGRNTGELFF. The DNA of the CDR3 is TGCGCCAGCAGACAGGGGAGGAACACCGGGGAGCTGTTTTTT.

Comments on this clone: This sample also contains other DNA sequences that code for the same CDR3. This chain connects TRBV9 to TRBJ2-7, with 9 bases that match TRBD1. The CDR3 is 15 amino acids. The ends lost 0 bases at V and 1 base at J; junction bases unmatched: 2. Germline CDR1 and CDR2: SGDLS and YYNGEE. Written as DNA, the CDR3 is TGTGCCAGCAGCGTAGGTGGGACAGGGTCCTACGAGCAGTACTTC. Encoded protein: CASSVGGTGSYEQYF.

The rearrangement uses TRBV6-6 and TRBJ2-1; the D gene is possibly TRBD2 (6 bases). Germline V lookup: CDR1 MNHNY, CDR2 SVGAGI (reference sequence). This CDR3 is built from 16 residues. V gave up 2 bases and J gave up 6 bases, with 17 bases separating them. As DNA, the CDR3 is TGTGCCAGCAGTTACACTGGGACTCCCGCACGCAATGAGCAGTTCTTC. Residues: CASSYTGTPARNEQFF.

This clone was seen a few times. The CDR3 coding sequence is TGTGCCAGCAGCATTTCAGGGATCGGGTCACCCCTCCACTTT. Translated, it gives CASSISGIGSPLHF. This chain connects TRBV9 to TRBJ1-6; D may be TRBD1 (5 bases). Trimming shortened V by 4 bases and J by 10 bases, and 15 bases separated the two germline ends. The CDR3 spans 14 residues. CDR1 SGDLS and CDR2 YYNGEE come from the germline V gene.

V and J are TRBV18 and TRBJ2-7; D is possibly TRBD1 (7 bases). The CDR3 totals 13 residues. The V end was cut by 9 bases, the J end by 0 bases, with 12 bases between. Germline V gene lookup returns CDR1 KGHSH and CDR2 LQKENI. The CDR3 here is CASQGGGSYEQYF. The CDR3 bases are TGTGCCAGTCAGGGGGGAGGCTCCTACGAGCAGTACTTC.

This sequence joins TRBV6-6 and TRBJ2-6; D possibly corresponds to TRBD2 (6 bases). The V end was cut by 2 bases, the J end by 4 bases, with 9 bases between. From germline, CDR1 is MNHNY and CDR2 SVGAGI (reference sequence). The CDR3 sequence is 15 residues long. Here the CDR3 DNA reads TGTGCCAGCAGTTACACTCGGGGGGGGGCCAACGTCCTGACTTTC. The encoded protein is CASSYTRGGANVLTF.

The J gene is TRBJ2-3, the V gene TRBV10-1, with 8 bases aligning to TRBD2. This CDR3 contains 15 residues. Germline CDR1 and CDR2: WNHNN and SYGVQD (reference sequence). The V segment lost 6 bases and the J segment 2 bases; nucleotides outside the gene matches: 7. In DNA form, the CDR3 reads TGCGCCAGCAGACACCGACTAGCGCCCACAGATACGCAGTATTTT. As protein: CASRHRLAPTDTQYF.

The gene calls are TRBV7-6 and TRBJ2-2, with D possibly being TRBD1 (6 bases). The CDR3 extends over 15 amino acids. Trimming took off 1 base at V and 3 bases at J, with 9 bases between the two ends. Looked up from germline, CDR1 is SGHVS and CDR2 is FNYEAQ. CDR3 sequence (DNA): TGTGCCAGCAGCTTAGATCCAGGGGACACCGGGGAGCTGTTTTTT. As protein: CASSLDPGDTGELFF.

The chain links TRBV6-5 to TRBJ2-6, with D maybe TRBD2 (6 bases). V lost 6 bases and J 0 bases, leaving 9 bases between the germline ends. This CDR3 comprises 15 residues. CDR1 is MNHEY, CDR2 SVGAGI, per germline. CDR3 region: CASSPGSSGANVLTF. In DNA, the CDR3 is TGTGCCAGCAGCCCCGGGAGCTCTGGGGCCAACGTCCTGACTTTC.

V is TRBV12-5 and J is TRBJ1-6; D may be TRBD1 (5 bases). Deletions cut 6 bases from V and 9 bases from J, with 9 bases between. The CDR3 extends over 12 amino acids. From germline, CDR1 is LGHNT and CDR2 FRNRAP. In nucleotides, the CDR3 is TGTGCTAGTGGAAACAGGTTTTCACCCCTCCACTTT. Protein sequence: CASGNRFSPLHF.

This clone was counted only a few times. This chain joins TRBV5-1 and TRBJ2-7; a possible D gene is TRBD2 (6 bases). The germline V gene encodes CDR1 SGHRS and CDR2 YFSETQ. Trimming pared 1 base from V and 7 bases from J, leaving 9 bases between. The CDR3 has 12 amino acids. In nucleotides, the CDR3 is TGCGCCAGCAGCTTGTCGGGGGAGGAGCAGTACTTC. Translated, it gives CASSLSGEEQYF.

This clone was observed a few times. The chain employs TRBV9 and TRBJ2-1; 8 bases map to TRBD2. The germline V gene encodes CDR1 SGDLS and CDR2 YYNGEE. With 2 bases clipped from V and 7 bases from J, the junction kept 8 bases outside the gene matches. The CDR3 consists of 15 residues. The CDR3 bases are TGTGCCAGCAGCGTGCTCGGGGGGGGTATGAATGAGCAGTTCTTC. It codes for CASSVLGGGMNEQFF.

This chain connects TRBV6-1 to TRBJ1-5; tentatively, D is TRBD1 (6 bases). Trimming took off 3 bases at V and 6 bases at J, with 12 bases between the two ends. Germline V gene lookup returns CDR1 MNHNS and CDR2 SASEGT. CDR3 size: 14 residues. Here the CDR3 reads CASSDGGGGQPQHF. The CDR3 nucleotides are TGTGCCAGCAGTGATGGGGGCGGGGGTCAGCCCCAGCATTTT.

The J gene is TRBJ1-2, the V gene TRBV7-2, with 9 bases lining up with TRBD1. The CDR3 extends over 18 amino acids. J was trimmed by 2 bases and V by 5 bases; bases with no gene match: 15. The germline gives CDR1 SGHTA, CDR2 FQGNSA. The CDR3, as DNA: TGTGCCAGCAGCCCTACCCCCACAGGGGGCCACTTAAACTATGGCTACACCTTC. Translated, it gives CASSPTPTGGHLNYGYTF.